These T cell receptor beta chains were read from a single sample in a study of OX40 agonist ivuxolimab in advanced cancers. Using immunoSEQ multiplex PCR, the repertoire was profiled, and TCRdb retains in-frame clones only, with some absent. The sample contains 70,000 to 85,000 clones, about 88% of which appear only once. Sequencing was performed on CD4+ or CD8+ T cells sorted from blood, taken in a trial of the OX40 agonist ivuxolimab. These receptor sequences come from an adult with an advanced solid tumor such as melanoma, head and neck, liver or kidney cancer. The CDR3 runs from the conserved cysteine through the conserved F or W. A D gene is named only where the DNA matches it firmly. Clone sizes are given selectively: once, few, many, or a class where the clone is expanded.

cdr3_nt,cdr3_aa,d_call,v_call,cdr3_length,clone_size,j_call
TGTGCCAGCAGCTTAGGCAGGCTCCTTGAGAGCACAGATACGCAGTATTTT,CASSLGRLLESTDTQYF,NA,TRBV11-2,17,once,TRBJ2-3
TGTGCCAGCAGCTCACCAAGGACAGGGGACCTCAGCACAGATACGCAGTATTTT,CASSSPRTGDLSTDTQYF,TRBD1,TRBV5-5,18,once,TRBJ2-3
TGTGCCAGCAGTACCCGACTAGCCGGGGAGCTGTTTTTT,CASSTRLAGELFF,NA,TRBV7-9,13,NA,TRBJ2-2
TGTGCCAGCAGTAGGGACAGTAGCAATCAGCCCCAGCATTTT,CASSRDSSNQPQHF,TRBD1,TRBV5-6,14,NA,TRBJ1-5
TGTGCCAGTAGTGGGGTAGCGGGGGCAGAGACCCAGTACTTC,CASSGVAGAETQYF,TRBD2,TRBV19,14,NA,TRBJ2-5
TGTGCCAGCACAGGGACAATTGAAAAACTGTTTTTT,CASTGTIEKLFF,NA,TRBV2,12,NA,TRBJ1-4
TGTGCCTGGTGCTGGGGGACTCGGCGCACAGATACGCAGTATTTT,CAWCWGTRRTDTQYF,NA,TRBV30,15,NA,TRBJ2-3
TGCGCCAGCAGGCCACGACCGGGACAGGGGCGGGTCGAGCAGTACTTC,CASRPRPGQGRVEQYF,TRBD1,TRBV5-1,16,NA,TRBJ2-7
TGTGCCAGCAGGCGACAGGGAGTCACTGAAGCTTTCTTT,CASRRQGVTEAFF,TRBD1,TRBV6-6,13,once,TRBJ1-1
TGTGCCAGCAGAGGAAGCTCTGGAAACACCATATATTTT,CASRGSSGNTIYF,NA,TRBV6-5,13,once,TRBJ1-3
TGTGCCAGCAGTTTGGCGTTGGGACTCGCGAACACCGGGGAGCTGTTTTTT,CASSLALGLANTGELFF,NA,TRBV27,17,NA,TRBJ2-2
TGTGCCAGCAGCGCCCCGGGACTAGCGGGGAGGGACCTCACAGATACGCAGTATTTT,CASSAPGLAGRDLTDTQYF,TRBD2,TRBV2,19,NA,TRBJ2-3
TGTGCCAGCAGGGGGACAGACTATGGCTACACCTTC,CASRGTDYGYTF,TRBD1,TRBV6-4,12,NA,TRBJ1-2
TGTGCCATCAGGTTCGGAGACTATGGCTACACCTTC,CAIRFGDYGYTF,NA,TRBV10-3,12,NA,TRBJ1-2
TGTGCTAGTTCGTCCTCTGGGGCCAACGTCCTGACTTTC,CASSSSGANVLTF,NA,TRBV12-5,13,NA,TRBJ2-6
TGTGCCAGCAGCCTACAAGACTCTGGAAACACCATATATTTT,CASSLQDSGNTIYF,NA,TRBV6-6,14,NA,TRBJ1-3
TGTGCCAGCACTCAAGGGGGTGGGAGGGGAGGCAGTGAGCAGTTCTTC,CASTQGGGRGGSEQFF,NA,TRBV2,16,NA,TRBJ2-1
TGCAGCGTTGAAGACGAACTAGCGGGAGGGATTGACAATGAGCAGTTCTTC,CSVEDELAGGIDNEQFF,TRBD2,TRBV29-1,17,NA,TRBJ2-1
TGTGCCTGGAGTCGCTCTAGCGGGTGGGATGAGCAGTTCTTC,CAWSRSSGWDEQFF,TRBD2,TRBV30,14,NA,TRBJ2-1
TGTGCCAGCAGCTACGCAGGGGGGACTGAAGCTTTCTTT,CASSYAGGTEAFF,TRBD1,TRBV2,13,NA,TRBJ1-1
TGCGCCAGCAGAGGGCTAGCGGGGACAAACACCGGGGAGCTGTTTTTT,CASRGLAGTNTGELFF,TRBD2,TRBV10-2,16,NA,TRBJ2-2
TGCGCCAGCAGCTTGGAAAGTAAGGGCAATGAGCAGTTCTTC,CASSLESKGNEQFF,NA,TRBV5-1,14,NA,TRBJ2-1
TGTGCCAGCAGTTTATCGGTAGCGGGGGCCACAGATACGCAGTATTTT,CASSLSVAGATDTQYF,TRBD2,TRBV28,16,once,TRBJ2-3
TGCGCCAGCAGTGAGTCCGGCAGACCCATGAACACTGAAGCTTTCTTT,CASSESGRPMNTEAFF,NA,TRBV10-2,16,NA,TRBJ1-1
TGTGCCAGCAGCTTAGGCCCAGGTACTAATTCACCCCTCCACTTT,CASSLGPGTNSPLHF,NA,TRBV7-9,15,NA,TRBJ1-6
TGCGCCAGCAGCTTGGGTTCAGGGGCGGACGAGCAGTACTTC,CASSLGSGADEQYF,NA,TRBV5-1,14,NA,TRBJ2-7
TGTGCCAGCAGCCAAGATGTTGGAGTGTACGAGCAGTACTTC,CASSQDVGVYEQYF,NA,TRBV4-2,14,once,TRBJ2-7
TGTGCCAGCAGCCTTCAGCGGGAGGGCCGGGGCACAGATACGCAGTATTTT,CASSLQREGRGTDTQYF,TRBD2,TRBV7-2,17,NA,TRBJ2-3
TGCAGCGTACGCCTTGGATTGACAGATACGCAGTATTTT,CSVRLGLTDTQYF,NA,TRBV29-1,13,NA,TRBJ2-3
TGTGCTAGTGGCCGAGATGGCTACACCTTC,CASGRDGYTF,NA,TRBV12-5,10,NA,TRBJ1-2
TGCGCCAGCAGCTTGGCCTTTGGACAGGGTGCCCAAGAGACCCAGTACTTC,CASSLAFGQGAQETQYF,TRBD1,TRBV5-1,17,NA,TRBJ2-5
TGTGCCAGCAGTTATACGGAGGGACGAGGCTACACCTTC,CASSYTEGRGYTF,NA,TRBV6-5,13,NA,TRBJ1-2
TGTGCCAGCAGTTTAAAAGGACTAGGCCCCGGCTACGAGCAGTACTTC,CASSLKGLGPGYEQYF,TRBD2,TRBV27,16,NA,TRBJ2-7
TGTGCCAGCAGCTTAAATTCTTGGGCTAGCGGGAGTCTCACAGATACGCAGTATTTT,CASSLNSWASGSLTDTQYF,TRBD2,TRBV11-2,19,NA,TRBJ2-3
TGTGCCAGCAGCCGACTAGGGAGGGGCAATGAGCAGTTCTTC,CASSRLGRGNEQFF,TRBD2,TRBV6-5,14,NA,TRBJ2-1